A selection of T cell receptor beta chains follows, all from one sample in a study of blood T cell repertoires in COVID-19. Sequencing was performed with immunoSEQ multiplex PCR; in TCRdb, only in-frame clones are kept and a portion is missing. The sample comprises some 260,000 clones, 88% of which are singletons, and around 1.4% rests with the top ten. Sequencing used peripheral blood. These receptor sequences come from a man aged 80 or over with acute or convalescent COVID-19. CDR3s include the opening cysteine and the closing phenylalanine or tryptophan. Fields, in order: CDR3 protein, CDR3 DNA, D gene, V gene, J gene, clone size. The D gene is left open where the match is weak. The size of a clone is reported for some rows only, either as once, few or many, or as a class for expanded clones.

CDR3 protein: CASYSGDRGNSPLHF
CDR3 DNA: TGTGCCAGCTATTCCGGGGACAGGGGTAATTCACCCCTCCACTTT
D gene: TRBD1
V gene: TRBV7-9
J gene: TRBJ1-6
clone size: NA

CDR3 protein: CSAARTVEQYF
CDR3 DNA: TGCAGTGCTGCGAGGACAGTCGAGCAGTACTTC
D gene: NA
V gene: TRBV20-1
J gene: TRBJ2-7
clone size: NA

CDR3 protein: CASSFLGADTQYF
CDR3 DNA: TGTGCCAGCAGCTTTCTGGGCGCAGATACGCAGTATTTT
D gene: NA
V gene: TRBV5-6
J gene: TRBJ2-3
clone size: few

CDR3 protein: CASSVLTSAYNEQFF
CDR3 DNA: TGTGCCAGCAGCGTATTAACTAGCGCCTACAATGAGCAGTTCTTC
D gene: TRBD2
V gene: TRBV9
J gene: TRBJ2-1
clone size: NA

CDR3 protein: CASSLPPLARTPLHF
CDR3 DNA: TGTGCCAGCAGCTTACCCCCCCTGGCGAGGACACCCCTCCACTTT
D gene: NA
V gene: TRBV7-2
J gene: TRBJ1-6
clone size: NA

CDR3 protein: CEVQGAVRTEAFF
CDR3 DNA: TGTGAGGTTCAGGGGGCAGTGCGCACTGAAGCTTTCTTT
D gene: TRBD1
V gene: TRBV6-6
J gene: TRBJ1-1
clone size: NA

CDR3 protein: CASRGLAGAKDTQYF
CDR3 DNA: TGTGCCAGCAGGGGACTAGCGGGAGCAAAAGATACGCAGTATTTT
D gene: TRBD2
V gene: TRBV2
J gene: TRBJ2-3
clone size: NA

CDR3 protein: CASSRSTGNTEAFF
CDR3 DNA: TGCGCCAGCAGCCGATCGACAGGGAACACTGAAGCTTTCTTT
D gene: NA
V gene: TRBV5-1
J gene: TRBJ1-1
clone size: once

CDR3 protein: CASSTLTGTEAFF
CDR3 DNA: TGTGCCAGCAGCACCTTGACAGGCACTGAAGCTTTCTTT
D gene: NA
V gene: TRBV7-2
J gene: TRBJ1-1
clone size: NA

CDR3 protein: CASSVGLLPDEQFF
CDR3 DNA: TGTGCCAGCTCGGTGGGACTCCTCCCCGATGAGCAGTTCTTC
D gene: NA
V gene: TRBV2
J gene: TRBJ2-1
clone size: once

CDR3 protein: CASSLGNSGANVLTF
CDR3 DNA: TGTGCCAGCAGCCTGGGCAACTCTGGGGCCAACGTCCTGACTTTC
D gene: NA
V gene: TRBV7-9
J gene: TRBJ2-6
clone size: NA

CDR3 protein: CSFAGASYEQYF
CDR3 DNA: TGCAGCTTTGCAGGGGCCTCCTACGAGCAGTACTTC
D gene: NA
V gene: TRBV29-1
J gene: TRBJ2-7
clone size: NA

CDR3 protein: CASSPSQGGRAYEQYF
CDR3 DNA: TGTGCCAGCTCACCTTCACAGGGGGGCCGGGCCTACGAGCAGTACTTC
D gene: TRBD1
V gene: TRBV18
J gene: TRBJ2-7
clone size: NA

CDR3 protein: CASTGQGSYGYTF
CDR3 DNA: TGTGCCAGCACCGGACAGGGGAGCTATGGCTACACCTTC
D gene: TRBD1
V gene: TRBV2
J gene: TRBJ1-2
clone size: few

CDR3 protein: CASSKRTGNTEAFF
CDR3 DNA: TGTGCCAGCAGTAAACGGACAGGGAACACTGAAGCTTTCTTT
D gene: TRBD1
V gene: TRBV6-5
J gene: TRBJ1-1
clone size: NA

CDR3 protein: CASSQRASGMQETQYF
CDR3 DNA: TGTGCCAGCTCACAAAGGGCTAGCGGGATGCAAGAGACCCAGTACTTC
D gene: TRBD2
V gene: TRBV18
J gene: TRBJ2-5
clone size: NA